The 14 T cell receptor beta chains presented below share a single source sample, sequenced in a study of T cells expressing NK-cell markers. TCRdb reworked the 5' RACE reads into one entry per CDR3 protein, no DNA. The sample includes a few hundred thousand distinct CDR3 sequences. The sample taken for sequencing was blood T cells: a sorted CD56 or NKG2C T cell subset, CD4+ or CD8+ T cells, or bulk PBMC T cells (not recorded which). The source of these receptors is a man aged 18 to 29 in good health.

The chain has TRBV20-1 and TRBJ1-2; the TCRdb call, TRBD1, lacks DNA for checking. CDR1 is DFQATT and CDR2 is SNEGSKA in the germline V gene (reference sequence). The CDR3 covers 18 residues. The CDR3 reads CSARDPRHPPPWDYGYTF.

V and J are TRBV19 and TRBJ2-1; without DNA, the TCRdb call of TRBD2 cannot be checked. The CDR3 runs 16 residues. Germline CDR1 and CDR2: LNHDA and SQIVND (reference sequence). CDR3 region: CASSMPPAGGYNEQFF.

V usage is TRBV5-1 and J usage is TRBJ1-1. CDR1 and CDR2 (germline): SGHRS, YFSETQ. This CDR3 is 14 amino acids long. The CDR3 region is CASSLATVNTEAFF.

V and J are TRBV2 and TRBJ1-1; TCRdb proposes TRBD1, but this gene call is untestable without DNA. The V gene's germline CDR1 is SNHLY and CDR2 FYNNEI. CDR3 length: 16 amino acids. CDR3 residues: CASSLDRTGWSTEAFF.

The chain carries TRBV4-3 and TRBJ2-7. This CDR3 region has 16 residues. CDR1 is LGHNA and CDR2 is YSLEER in the germline V gene. The CDR3 protein is CASSQGTRGTNYEQYF.

This sequence joins TRBV7-2 and TRBJ2-3. Looked up from germline, CDR1 is SGHTA and CDR2 is FQGNSA. The CDR3 contains 14 residues. The CDR3 region is CASSLGTNTDTQYF.

This chain joins TRBV20-1 and TRBJ2-3; TCRdb returns TRBD2, unconfirmable since there is no DNA. The germline CDR1 and CDR2 sequences are DFQATT and SNEGSKA (reference sequence). The CDR3 runs to 15 residues. CDR3 amino acids: CSARDSGRAGNAQYF.

The rearrangement links TRBV29-1 to TRBJ2-5; TCRdb picks TRBD1, but there is no DNA to check that call. This CDR3 has 13 residues. CDR1 and CDR2 (germline): SQVTM, ANQGSEA. CDR3 amino acids: CSVGTGGLETQYF.

The gene calls are TRBV18 and TRBJ2-1; TCRdb calls TRBD1, which cannot be checked without DNA. Germline lookup yields CDR1 KGHSH and CDR2 LQKENI. This CDR3 has 11 residues. The CDR3 loop is CASSPDRVWFF.

The chain is built from TRBV27 and TRBJ1-6; TCRdb returns TRBD1, unconfirmable since there is no DNA. In germline, CDR1 is MNHEY, CDR2 SMNVEV (reference sequence). The CDR3 has 16 amino acids. The CDR3 here is CASSLEYDREYSPLHF.

This chain links TRBV4-1 with TRBJ2-2; TCRdb's D call of TRBD2 is untestable without DNA. The V gene's germline CDR1 is MGHRA and CDR2 YSYEKL. The CDR3 covers 17 residues. This chain's CDR3 is CASSPLTSGSHTGELFF.

This chain links TRBV6-5 with TRBJ2-5. CDR1 and CDR2 (germline): MNHEY, SVGAGI. This CDR3 has 15 amino acids. The CDR3 loop reads CASSYIPNSQETQYF.

The chain's CDR3 is CASSLGLLSSTDTQYF. The chain is built from TRBV5-1 and TRBJ2-3. Per the germline V gene, CDR1 is SGHRS and CDR2 is YFSETQ. The CDR3 is made up of 16 amino acids.

The chain joins TRBV11-2 to TRBJ2-2; the TCRdb call, TRBD2, lacks DNA for checking. Germline lookup yields CDR1 SGHAT and CDR2 FQNNGV. This CDR3 spans 17 amino acids. The CDR3 loop reads CASSLLAGGPSTGELFF.